This T cell receptor (beta chain) was recorded in a study of cytomegalovirus exposure and HLA in healthy donors. Germline lookup yields CDR1 SGHRS and CDR2 YFSETQ. The trim removed 0 bases at V and 6 bases at J, leaving 3 bases unmatched. The CDR3 runs to 15 residues. The PCR was carried out with 60 Vbeta primers and 13 Jbeta primers. Assay: immunoSEQ multiplex PCR; the TCRdb copy retains only in-frame clones and omits some. The table has around 180,000 clones, 84% seen once; the top ten hold roughly 5%. Sample: PBMCs. This receptor was identified in a man between 18 and 35 years old in good health and CMV-seronegative. The chain employs TRBV5-1 and TRBJ2-3; TRBD2 aligns across 11 bases. The CDR3 protein is CASSLGSSGGDTQYF. Written as DNA, the CDR3 is TGCGCCAGCAGCTTGGGTTCTAGCGGGGGGGATACGCAGTATTTT.